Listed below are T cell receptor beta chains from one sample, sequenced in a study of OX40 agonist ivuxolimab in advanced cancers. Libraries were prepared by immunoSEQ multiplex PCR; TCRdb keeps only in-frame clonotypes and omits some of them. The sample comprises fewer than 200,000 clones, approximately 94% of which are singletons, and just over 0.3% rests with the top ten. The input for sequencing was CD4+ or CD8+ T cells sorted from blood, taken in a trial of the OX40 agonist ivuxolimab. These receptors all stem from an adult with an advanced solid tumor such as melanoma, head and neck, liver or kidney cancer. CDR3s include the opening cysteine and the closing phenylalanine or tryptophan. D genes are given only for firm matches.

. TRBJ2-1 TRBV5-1 TGCGCCAGCAGCCCTACACTACCCCGGACCGCTTACAATGAGCAGTTCTTC CASSPTLPRTAYNEQFF
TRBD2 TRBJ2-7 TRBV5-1 TGCGCCAGCAGCTTGGCCCTAGCGGGGGGAACCTACGAGCAGTACTTC CASSLALAGGTYEQYF
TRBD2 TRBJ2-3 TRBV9 TGTGCCAGCAGCGGGGGACTAGCGGCTAGCACAGATACGCAGTATTTT CASSGGLAASTDTQYF
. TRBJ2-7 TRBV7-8 TGTGCCAGCAGCTCCACTCGACAGGCTTCCCTACTTCTATCCTACGAGCAGTACTTC CASSSTRQASLLLSYEQYF
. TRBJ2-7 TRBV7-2 TGTGCCAGCAGCTTAGCAGGGGGAAATCCCTACGAGCAGTACTTC CASSLAGGNPYEQYF
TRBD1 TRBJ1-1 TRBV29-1 TGCAGCGGGCGGCAGGGGGTATCTAACACTGAAGCTTTCTTT CSGRQGVSNTEAFF
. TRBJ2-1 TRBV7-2 TGTGCCAGCAGCTTATATGGTACAGGCGACTCCTACAATGAGCAGTTCTTC CASSLYGTGDSYNEQFF
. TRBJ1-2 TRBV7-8 TGTGCCAGCAGCTTAGGGGCGGGTGGCTACACCTTC CASSLGAGGYTF
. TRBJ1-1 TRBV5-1 TGCGCCAGCAGCTTGGATAGACTGAACACTGAAGCTTTCTTT CASSLDRLNTEAFF
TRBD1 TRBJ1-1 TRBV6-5 TGTGCCAGCAGTTGGGACAGGGCGAACACTGAAGCTTTCTTT CASSWDRANTEAFF
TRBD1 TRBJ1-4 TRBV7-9 TGTGCCAGCAGCTCTGGACAGGGGGCGACCCGGTTTGGCGAAAAACTGTTTTTT CASSSGQGATRFGEKLFF